The 18 T cell receptor beta chains below all came from one sample that was sequenced in a study of vaccination and CD4 T cells after COVID-19. No antigen has been assigned to these receptors. Described treatment: roughly 11-day PBMC culture with coronavirus spike peptide pools or control peptides (ViraFEST assay). Researchers used the Oncomine TCR Beta short-read assay to sequence DNA from cultured CD4+ T cells. TCRdb analysed the PCR reads with MiXCR anew, one entry per CDR3 protein. The table has about 16,000 distinct CDR3 sequences, approximately 49% seen once. The sample consisted of CD4+ T cells from blood, cultured in vitro, taken before SARS-CoV-2 vaccination. Every receptor here comes from a human donor who had recovered from COVID-19.

The chain uses TRBV6-1 and TRBJ1-4, with TRBD1 as a possible D gene (6 bases). Deletions cut 5 bases from V and 1 base from J, with 8 bases between. The V gene's germline CDR1 is MNHNS and CDR2 SASEGT. The CDR3 totals 14 residues. CDR3 DNA sequence: TGTGCCAGCAGTATAGGGGGAACTAATGAAAAACTGTTTTTT. It translates to CASSIGGTNEKLFF.

The chain carries TRBV19 and TRBJ1-2; 7 nucleotides align to TRBD1. J lost 4 bases, V lost 0 bases, and 2 bases had no gene match. Germline V CDR1 and CDR2: LNHDA, SQIVND (reference sequence). This CDR3 is 14 amino acids long. Here the CDR3 reads CASSIETGTYGYTF. The CDR3 DNA reads as TGTGCCAGTAGTATAGAGACAGGGACCTATGGCTACACCTTC.

This CDR3 is CASSLGGAVTGELFF. The CDR3 nucleotides read TGTGCCAGCAGTTTAGGGGGGGCGGTTACCGGGGAGCTGTTTTTT. This chain uses TRBV12-3 or TRBV12-4 with TRBJ2-2; D may correspond to TRBD1 or TRBD2 (6 bases each). CDR3 length: 15 residues. Trimming took 1 base from V and 5 from J, leaving 11 bases between them.

This chain connects TRBV11-2 to TRBJ1-5; D remains unclear. This CDR3 contains 13 residues. V lost 1 base and J 9 bases, leaving 10 bases between the germline ends. Germline V gives CDR1 SGHAT, CDR2 FQNNGV. The CDR3 sequence is CASSLAMSGPQHF. In DNA form, the CDR3 reads TGTGCCAGCAGCTTAGCTATGTCCGGGCCCCAGCATTTT.

The V gene is TRBV30, the J gene TRBJ1-2; no definite D call. The CDR3 length is 14 residues. The germline V gene encodes CDR1 GTSNPN and CDR2 SVGIG (reference sequence). The V and J ends lost 3 bases and 4 bases respectively, with 15 bases between them. This chain's CDR3 is CAWSDSPVGYGYTF. The CDR3 DNA is TGTGCCTGGAGCGACTCCCCCGTCGGCTATGGCTACACCTTC.

This chain uses TRBV6-5 with TRBJ2-7, with 9 positions matching TRBD2. V was clipped by 3 bases and J by 3 bases; unmatched bases: 6. The CDR3 sequence is 15 residues long. The germline gives CDR1 MNHEY, CDR2 SVGAGI. CDR3 in DNA: TGTGCCAGCAGTTATGCCGCGGGAGGGAGCTACGAGCAGTACTTC. Translated, it gives CASSYAAGGSYEQYF.

The chain joins TRBV27 to TRBJ2-7; no clear D. With 5 bases removed from V and 5 bases from J, the gap between germline ends came to 13 bases. Germline CDR1 MNHEY, CDR2 SMNVEV (reference sequence). The CDR3 length is 13 residues. The CDR3 loop reads CASSPFNSDEQYF. The CDR3 coding sequence is TGTGCCAGCAGTCCATTTAATTCGGACGAGCAGTACTTC.

J is TRBJ2-5 and V is TRBV7-9, with 8 bases aligning to TRBD1. The CDR3 covers 16 residues. The V segment lost 0 bases and the J segment 4 bases; nucleotides outside the gene matches: 7. Germline V CDR1 and CDR2: SEHNR, FQNEAQ (reference sequence). The CDR3 loop is CASSLALGTGRETQYF. The CDR3 coding sequence is TGTGCCAGCAGCTTAGCGCTTGGGACAGGCAGAGAGACCCAGTACTTC.

This clonotype was recorded a few times. The chain recombines TRBV6-1 with TRBJ1-2; D unclear. Germline V gene lookup returns CDR1 MNHNS and CDR2 SASEGT. Trimming left V 5 bases short and J 8 bases short, with 18 bases between. This CDR3 has 14 residues. CDR3 in DNA: TGTGCCAGCAGTCATGATCGTGACGCGAGGGGCTACACCTTC. It specifies CASSHDRDARGYTF.

The gene calls are TRBV20-1 and TRBJ2-5, with D maybe TRBD1 (6 bases). V was trimmed by 3 bases and J by 2 bases, leaving 7 bases between them. The germline V gene encodes CDR1 DFQATT and CDR2 SNEGSKA (reference sequence). This CDR3 is built from 12 residues. DNA for the CDR3: TGCAGTGCTAGGGACAGACAAGAGACCCAGTACTTC. Its protein product is CSARDRQETQYF.

The chain uses TRBV5-1 and TRBJ2-5, with TRBD1 matching over 8 bases. The CDR3 consists of 15 residues. The V gene end was trimmed by 6 bases and the J gene end by 3 bases; junction bases not matched to a gene: 10. Germline CDR1 reads SGHRS; CDR2 reads YFSETQ. The CDR3 DNA follows: TGCGCCAGCAACTACCGGACAGGGTCTGAAGAGACCCAGTACTTC. Protein sequence: CASNYRTGSEETQYF.

V and J are TRBV25-1 and TRBJ2-2, with 8 bases matching TRBD2. Germline V gives CDR1 MGHDK, CDR2 SYGVNS. This CDR3 has 17 amino acids. Losses at the gene ends were 4 bases for V and 5 bases for J; bases not matched to a gene: 12. CDR3 loop: CASSGGAGAVQTGELFF. CDR3 DNA sequence: TGTGCCAGCAGTGGTGGAGCGGGAGCGGTACAAACCGGGGAGCTGTTTTTT.

The chain links TRBV5-6 to TRBJ2-5; D is unclear. The CDR3 totals 12 residues. The ends were cut back, 4 bases at V and 5 bases at J, with 9 bases in the middle. The germline V gene encodes CDR1 SGHDT and CDR2 YYEEEE. The CDR3 DNA follows: TGTGCCAGCAGCCTGCAGGACGAGACCCAGTACTTC. It translates to CASSLQDETQYF. The full variable domain, completed using reference TRBV5-6 and TRBJ2-5, is DAGVTQSPTHLIKTRGQQVTLRCSPKSGHDTVSWYQQALGQGPQFIFQYYEEEERQRGNFPDRFSGHQFPNYSSELNVNALLLGDSALYLCASSLQDETQYFGPGTRLLVL.

The V and J genes are TRBV20-1 and TRBJ2-7, with 7 positions matching TRBD2. CDR1 is DFQATT, CDR2 SNEGSKA, per germline (reference sequence). V shed 5 bases and J 3 bases; nucleotides not matched to a gene: 13. The CDR3 has 15 residues. For the CDR3, the DNA is TGCAGTGCTGGACTCCCACTAGCGAACCACTACGAGCAGTACTTC. Its protein product is CSAGLPLANHYEQYF.

This chain connects TRBV12-3 or TRBV12-4 to TRBJ1-3; D not resolved. The germline V and J ends were trimmed by 10 bases and 0 bases, with 10 bases remaining between them. This CDR3 is 13 amino acids long. The CDR3 protein is CATPDSSGNTIYF. CDR3 DNA: TGTGCCACCCCTGACTCCTCTGGAAACACCATATATTTT.

The chain carries TRBV20-1 and TRBJ2-1; 9 bases agree with TRBD2. The germline V gene has CDR1 DFQATT and CDR2 SNEGSKA (reference sequence). The V and J ends lost 2 bases and 9 bases, in that order; junction bases with no gene match: 8. The CDR3 spans 14 residues. The CDR3 nucleotides are TGCAGTGCTAGAATAGCGGGGGCCTCACCTGAGCAGTTCTTC. Protein product: CSARIAGASPEQFF.

This clonotype appeared a few times. The CDR3 sequence is CSASGRRGDYSDTQYF. As DNA, the CDR3 is TGCAGTGCTAGTGGCCGGCGGGGTGATTACTCGGATACGCAGTATTTT. The J gene is TRBJ2-3, the V gene TRBV20-1, with a weak D call TRBD2 (6 bases). V lost 3 bases to trimming and J lost 6 bases, with 22 bases between them. Per the germline V gene, CDR1 is DFQATT and CDR2 is SNEGSKA (reference sequence). This CDR3 is 16 amino acids long.

The CDR3 reads CASSIDPGPRNSYTF. As DNA, the CDR3 is TGTGCCAGTAGTATAGATCCAGGACCCAGGAACAGCTACACCTTC. The rearrangement joins TRBV19 to TRBJ1-2, with D unclear. The V end lost 0 bases, the J end lost 9 bases, and 17 bases lay between the germline ends. This CDR3 spans 15 amino acids. CDR1 and CDR2 (germline): LNHDA, SQIVND (reference sequence). Filled out from reference TRBV19 and TRBJ1-2, the complete variable domain reads DGGITQSPKYLFRKEGQNVTLSCEQNLNHDAMYWYRQDPGQGLRLIYYSQIVNDFQKGDIAEGYSVSREKKESFPLTVTSAQKNPTAFYLCASSIDPGPRNSYTFGSGTRLTVV.